The 15 T cell receptor beta chains below come from one sample, sequenced in a study of cytotoxic CD8 clonotypes in ibrutinib-treated CLL. The table came from immunoSEQ multiplex PCR; TCRdb's copy has only in-frame clones and leaves some out. The sample includes 150,000 or so clones, about 88% of them seen just once. Sample: PBMCs, taken at disease progression, from a patient treated with ibrutinib. The receptors come from a human donor with chronic lymphocytic leukemia.

The CDR3 DNA reads TGTGCCAGCAGCGTAGCCCAATCGACAGGGTGGCTGACTGGAAACACCATATATTTT. Translating gives CASSVAQSTGWLTGNTIYF. The chain couples TRBV9 to TRBJ1-3; 7 positions agree with TRBD1. CDR3 length: 19 residues. Germline V gene sequence: CDR1 SGDLS, CDR2 YYNGEE. The V gene end was trimmed by 0 bases and the J gene end by 2 bases; junction bases not matched to a gene: 14.

V usage is TRBV10-3 and J usage is TRBJ2-7; D perhaps matches TRBD1 (6 bases). CDR3 length: 16 amino acids. CDR1 and CDR2 (germline): ENHRY, SYGVKD. V dropped 6 bases and J dropped 0 bases, with 18 bases sitting between them. The CDR3 coding sequence is TGTGCCATCAGCCCCCAGGGGTCCACCCCCTCCTACGAGCAGTACTTC. It specifies CAISPQGSTPSYEQYF.

CDR3 nucleotide sequence: TGTGCCAGCAGCTTAAGTAGGGTGGGCCAGACCATCTTCCAAGAGACCCAGTACTTC. Protein: CASSLSRVGQTIFQETQYF. V usage is TRBV11-3 and J usage is TRBJ2-5; D is undetermined. This CDR3 spans 19 amino acids. Germline CDR1 is SGHNT and CDR2 is YENEEA. V lost 2 bases, J lost 1 base, and 23 bases lay in between.

The chain has TRBV7-9 and TRBJ2-5, with 12 bases that match TRBD2. After removal of 2 bases from V and 5 bases from J, the junction contained 9 bases not matched to a gene. The CDR3 is 17 residues long. Germline V gene sequence: CDR1 SEHNR, CDR2 FQNEAQ (reference sequence). The CDR3 sequence: CASSLYSSGRAEETQYF. DNA of the CDR3: TGTGCCAGCAGCTTATACTCTAGCGGGAGGGCCGAGGAGACCCAGTACTTC.

The rearrangement joins TRBV19 to TRBJ1-2, with TRBD1 as a possible D gene (5 bases). Germline loops: CDR1 LNHDA, CDR2 SQIVND (reference sequence). The CDR3 consists of 14 residues. V was clipped by 7 bases and J by 3 bases, with 15 bases between them. DNA of the CDR3: TGTGCCAGTATTCGAACAGCGGGGGACTATGGCTACACCTTC. It yields the protein CASIRTAGDYGYTF.

The chain combines TRBV6-6 with TRBJ2-7; D call uncertain. Germline loops: CDR1 MNHNY, CDR2 SVGAGI (reference sequence). The CDR3 is 14 amino acids. Trimming left V 5 bases short and J 0 bases short, with 11 bases between. CDR3 region: CASSLGHNSYEQYF. CDR3 DNA: TGTGCCAGCAGTCTCGGGCATAACTCCTACGAGCAGTACTTC.

The chain couples TRBV5-1 to TRBJ2-7; D gene ambiguous. Trimming removed 3 bases at V and 0 bases at J, with 13 bases between. From germline, CDR1 is SGHRS and CDR2 YFSETQ. The CDR3 has 15 amino acids. This CDR3 reads CASSSAELSSYEQYF. In DNA, the CDR3 is TGCGCCAGCAGCTCCGCCGAACTGAGCTCCTACGAGCAGTACTTC.

Worth noting for this clone: No conserved phenylalanine or tryptophan ends this CDR3, so it is likely a read error. The DNA is omitted, as the CDR3 cannot be located on it reliably, and the CDR3 follows TCRdb's listing. The genes are TRBV19 and TRBJ2-7. The CDR3 extends over 13 residues, inclusive of both ends. Germline V CDR1 and CDR2: LNHDA, SQIVND (reference sequence). The CDR3 spells CASSIEWDPFYIS.

This chain connects TRBV7-9 to TRBJ2-3; 7 nucleotides match TRBD2. The germline gives CDR1 SEHNR, CDR2 FQNEAQ (reference sequence). CDR3 length: 17 amino acids. V lost 5 bases, J lost 2 bases, and 13 bases stayed unmatched. CDR3 region: CASSPGGGRGLTDTQYF. The CDR3 DNA reads as TGTGCCAGCAGCCCGGGGGGAGGGAGAGGGCTCACAGATACGCAGTATTTT.

The chain has TRBV9 and TRBJ1-5, with TRBD1 as a possible D gene (6 bases). The V gene's germline CDR1 is SGDLS and CDR2 YYNGEE. The CDR3 loop spans 13 amino acids. V lost 7 bases and J 9 bases, leaving 17 bases between the germline ends. This CDR3 reads CASGTRELGPQHF. The CDR3 DNA is TGTGCCAGCGGGACAAGGGAGTTGGGGCCCCAGCATTTT.

This rearrangement joins TRBV5-8 to TRBJ2-5; possible D gene TRBD2, 6 bases. CDR3 length equals 13 residues. Germline V lookup: CDR1 SGHTS, CDR2 YDEGEE. V shed 10 bases and J shed 1 base, with 14 bases lying between them. CDR3: CARGREFQETQYF. The CDR3 nucleotides are TGTGCCCGAGGACGGGAGTTCCAAGAGACCCAGTACTTC.

On this clone itself: This specimen includes other DNA sequences encoding the same CDR3. This chain connects TRBV7-2 to TRBJ2-7; TRBD2 matches at 10 bases. V trimming: 5 bases; J trimming: 7 bases; junction bases outside the gene matches: 23. This CDR3 has 19 amino acids. Germline CDR1 SGHTA, CDR2 FQGNSA. The CDR3 bases are TGTGCCAGCAGCCGTAGCCCCCTTCCTAGCGGGGGAGGGATTGGGGAGCAGTACTTC. Translated, it gives CASSRSPLPSGGGIGEQYF.

A few counts support this clone. This chain connects TRBV6-5 to TRBJ1-2; D not resolved. V gave up 4 bases and J gave up 4 bases, with 7 bases separating them. This CDR3 region has 12 residues. Germline values: CDR1 MNHEY, CDR2 SVGAGI. The CDR3 coding sequence is TGTGCCAGCAGTTCCCGGTCCTATGGCTACACCTTC. Translated: CASSSRSYGYTF.

The V and J genes are TRBV19 and TRBJ1-2; D might be TRBD1 (6 bases). The CDR3 contains 13 residues. The V gene's germline CDR1 is LNHDA and CDR2 SQIVND (reference sequence). The V and J ends lost 10 bases and 0 bases respectively, with 12 bases between them. The CDR3 spells CATDGGPNYGYTF. The CDR3 DNA reads as TGTGCCACCGACGGGGGCCCTAACTATGGCTACACCTTC.

The V gene is TRBV5-4, the J gene TRBJ2-5, with 11 bases aligning to TRBD2. The ends lost 4 bases at V and 2 bases at J; junction bases unmatched: 7. Per the germline V gene, CDR1 is SGHNT and CDR2 is YYREEE (reference sequence). The CDR3 has 16 residues. CDR3 in amino acids: CASSQRTSGLQETQYF. The CDR3 bases are TGTGCCAGCAGCCAGAGGACTAGCGGGCTGCAAGAGACCCAGTACTTC.